The 22 T cell receptor beta chains below all came from one sample that was sequenced in a study of blood T cell repertoires in COVID-19. The table came from immunoSEQ multiplex PCR; TCRdb's copy has only in-frame clones and leaves some out. Altogether about 130,000 clones are present, around four fifths being singletons, with the ten largest covering 13%. Specimen: peripheral blood. The receptors stem from a human donor in a cohort sampled during active COVID-19.

The J gene is TRBJ2-3, the V gene TRBV11-2, with a possible D match to TRBD1 (7 bases). The germline V gene encodes CDR1 SGHAT and CDR2 FQNNGV. The CDR3 runs to 16 residues. Trimming stripped 5 bases from V and 2 bases from J, with 17 bases between. The CDR3 region is CASSPRGVAYTDTQYF. CDR3 in DNA: TGTGCCAGCAGCCCCAGGGGGGTTGCCTACACAGATACGCAGTATTTT. Combining the CDR3 with reference TRBV11-2 and TRBJ2-3 gives the whole variable domain EAGVAQSPRYKIIEKRQSVAFWCNPISGHATLYWYQQILGQGPKLLIQFQNNGVVDDSQLPKDRFSAERLKGVDSTLKIQPAKLEDSAVYLCASSPRGVAYTDTQYFGPGTRLTVL.

The chain is built from TRBV25-1 and TRBJ2-2; maybe TRBD1 (5 bases). Trimming pared 3 bases from V and 3 bases from J, leaving 17 bases between. The V gene's germline CDR1 is MGHDK and CDR2 SYGVNS. This CDR3 region has 17 residues. The CDR3 DNA sequence: TGTGCCAGCAGTGACTACCAGACAGTTACCGACACCGGGGAGCTGTTTTTT. Translating it yields CASSDYQTVTDTGELFF.

V is TRBV5-1 and J is TRBJ1-2, with D unclear. This CDR3 contains 15 residues. Germline CDR1 and CDR2: SGHRS and YFSETQ. The V end lost 0 bases, the J end lost 3 bases, and 12 bases lay between the germline ends. Here the CDR3 DNA reads TGCGCCAGCAGCTTGGCCAGAGGGCAGGACTATGGCTACACCTTC. Its protein is CASSLARGQDYGYTF.

This clone was observed a handful of times. J is TRBJ2-2 and V is TRBV7-9; TRBD2 matches 7 bases. The CDR3 consists of 15 residues. CDR1 and CDR2 (germline): SEHNR, FQNEAQ (reference sequence). The J segment lost 1 base and the V segment lost 3 bases, leaving 2 bases of the junction unmatched. In DNA, the CDR3 is TGTGCCAGCAGCTTGGCTAGCGGGAACACCGGGGAGCTGTTTTTT. Protein sequence: CASSLASGNTGELFF. Variable domain in full (rest from reference TRBV7-9 and TRBJ2-2): DTGVSQNPRHKITKRGQNVTFRCDPISEHNRLYWYRQTLGQGPEFLTYFQNEAQLEKSRLLSDRFSAERPKGSFSTLEIQRTEQGDSAMYLCASSLASGNTGELFFGEGSRLTVL.

J is TRBJ1-2 and V is TRBV30, with 8 nucleotides matching TRBD1. The CDR3 runs 14 residues. Germline V lookup: CDR1 GTSNPN, CDR2 SVGIG (reference sequence). The junction had 6 bases not matched to a gene; V was cut back by 0 bases and J by 6 bases. CDR3 DNA: TGTGCCTGGAGTGTTGGACAGGGAGCTCATGGCTACACCTTC. This translates into CAWSVGQGAHGYTF.

This CDR3 reads CASSLRGGQFSYEQYF. The CDR3 DNA reads as TGTGCCAGCAGTTTGAGGGGGGGGCAGTTCTCCTACGAGCAGTACTTC. The chain employs TRBV28 and TRBJ2-7; perhaps TRBD2 as D (7 bases). V was shortened by 3 bases and J by 0 bases, with 15 bases between the two germline ends. The CDR3 consists of 16 residues. In germline, CDR1 is MDHEN, CDR2 SYDVKM.

This clone occurred a few times. The rearrangement uses TRBV21-1 and TRBJ2-7; the table gives TRBD2 as D, unverified against the DNA. TRBV21-1 corresponds to a pseudogene. This CDR3 is built from 17 residues. CDR3 DNA: TGTGCCAGCAGCGCCTCTCTACGGGCGGGGATCTCCTACGAGCAGTACTTC. Encoded protein: CASSASLRAGISYEQYF.

The rearrangement links TRBV4-1 to TRBJ1-1, with D possibly matching TRBD1 (5 bases). From germline, CDR1 is MGHRA and CDR2 YSYEKL. The CDR3 extends over 15 amino acids. V was clipped by 4 bases and J by 5 bases, with 17 bases between them. Here the CDR3 DNA reads TGCGCCAGCAGCCCCCATCTCTCGGGGGGAACTGAAGCTTTCTTT. This encodes CASSPHLSGGTEAFF.

The chain employs TRBV10-3 and TRBJ2-6; a possible D gene is TRBD2 (7 bases). From germline, CDR1 is ENHRY and CDR2 SYGVKD. V lost 7 bases, J lost 2 bases, and 15 bases lay in between. The CDR3 contains 16 residues. DNA for the CDR3: TGTGCCATCAACATAGGGGGAGGGGCTGGGGCCAACGTCCTGACTTTC. It codes for CAINIGGGAGANVLTF.

This chain joins TRBV29-1 and TRBJ1-2, with 8 bases identical to TRBD1. The CDR3 runs to 16 residues. The V and J ends lost 4 bases and 4 bases, in that order; junction bases with no gene match: 14. CDR1 and CDR2 from the germline V gene are SQVTM and ANQGSEA. DNA of the CDR3: TGCAGCGTTGCGGGACAGGACAACGATAGGGGCTATGGCTACACCTTC. This codes for CSVAGQDNDRGYGYTF.

This clone was counted only a few times. The chain recombines TRBV30 with TRBJ2-5; D perhaps matches TRBD2 (6 bases). This CDR3 region has 12 residues. The ends were cut back, 2 bases at V and 7 bases at J, with 11 bases in the middle. The germline V gene encodes CDR1 GTSNPN and CDR2 SVGIG (reference sequence). In nucleotides, the CDR3 is TGTGCCTGGAGTAGGGACTCGGGGACCCAGTACTTC. Protein product: CAWSRDSGTQYF.

The chain has TRBV15 and TRBJ2-5; 7 nucleotides match TRBD2. This CDR3 is built from 13 residues. Trimming took 1 base from V and 9 from J; bases not matched to a gene: 5. Per the germline V gene, CDR1 is LNHNV and CDR2 is YYDKDF (reference sequence). CDR3 in amino acids: CATSRAGRGSQYF. In nucleotides, the CDR3 is TGTGCCACCAGCAGAGCAGGGAGGGGATCCCAGTACTTC.

This chain connects TRBV4-1 to TRBJ2-7; TRBD2 aligns across 9 bases. CDR1 MGHRA and CDR2 YSYEKL come from the germline V gene. CDR3 length: 16 amino acids. V lost 3 bases, J lost 0 bases, and 6 bases stayed unmatched. DNA for the CDR3: TGCGCCAGCAGCCAGGACCCTAGCGGGAACTCCTACGAGCAGTACTTC. Translated, it gives CASSQDPSGNSYEQYF.

The rearrangement links TRBV6-5 to TRBJ2-7; D call uncertain. Germline values: CDR1 MNHEY, CDR2 SVGAGI. Trimming took 6 bases from V and 0 from J, leaving 6 bases between them. The CDR3 is 12 residues long. The CDR3 bases are TGTGCCAGCAGAAGGAGCTCCTACGAGCAGTACTTC. It codes for CASRRSSYEQYF.

The chain recombines TRBV27 with TRBJ1-1, with a tentative D call TRBD1 (6 bases). The CDR3 totals 14 residues. CDR1 is MNHEY, CDR2 SMNVEV, per germline (reference sequence). V lost 1 base to trimming and J lost 1 base, with 7 bases between them. CDR3 region: CASSLYRENTEAFF. The DNA for the CDR3 is TGTGCCAGCAGTTTATACAGGGAGAACACTGAAGCTTTCTTT.

This clone was detected only once. This sequence joins TRBV29-1 and TRBJ1-5; 8 positions match TRBD1. Germline V gene data show CDR1 as SQVTM and CDR2 as ANQGSEA. J was trimmed by 0 bases and V by 4 bases; bases with no gene match: 2. This CDR3 comprises 14 residues. The CDR3 nucleotides are TGCAGCGTTGGGACAGGGCATAGCAATCAGCCCCAGCATTTT. Encoded protein: CSVGTGHSNQPQHF.

V usage is TRBV25-1 and J usage is TRBJ2-3, with D possibly matching TRBD2 (5 bases). Trimming removed 4 bases from V and 4 bases from J, with 12 bases in between. This CDR3 has 14 amino acids. The germline V gene has CDR1 MGHDK and CDR2 SYGVNS. CDR3 nucleotides: TGTGCCAGCAGTGGACCAATGAGGGCAGATACGCAGTATTTT. Protein: CASSGPMRADTQYF.

This chain connects TRBV3-1 (or the pseudogene TRBV3-2) to TRBJ2-1; 7 positions agree with TRBD1. The CDR3 is 15 residues long. Per the germline V gene, CDR1 is LGHDT and CDR2 is YNNKEL (reference sequence). The V gene end was trimmed by 4 bases and the J gene end by 3 bases; junction bases not matched to a gene: 6. The CDR3 bases are TGTGCCAGCAGCCGCCGACAGGGCCTCTACAATGAGCAGTTCTTC. It is translated as CASSRRQGLYNEQFF.

The chain uses TRBV6-5 and TRBJ1-3; 9 bases fit TRBD1. Unmatched junction bases numbered 7, after V lost 11 bases and J lost 5 bases. The germline V gene encodes CDR1 MNHEY and CDR2 SVGAGI. This CDR3 has 13 amino acids. The DNA of the CDR3 is TGTGCCTCTAGGGGACAGGGCAGAAACACCATATATTTT. Translating gives CASRGQGRNTIYF.

The rearrangement uses TRBV5-6 and TRBJ2-3; 12 bases line up with TRBD2. In germline, CDR1 is SGHDT, CDR2 YYEEEE. With 0 bases clipped from V and 5 bases from J, the junction kept 4 bases outside the gene matches. The CDR3 spans 16 residues. The CDR3 sequence: CASSLVASGGVDTQYF. CDR3 sequence (DNA): TGTGCCAGCAGCTTGGTGGCTAGCGGGGGGGTAGATACGCAGTATTTT.

The rearrangement joins TRBV5-1 to TRBJ1-4; TRBD1 aligns across 8 bases. Germline V gene data show CDR1 as SGHRS and CDR2 as YFSETQ. CDR3 length: 14 amino acids. After removal of 4 bases from V and 8 bases from J, the junction contained 7 bases not matched to a gene. CDR3 nucleotide sequence: TGCGCCAGCAGCCTGACAGGGGTGTGGGAAAAACTGTTTTTT. Translating gives CASSLTGVWEKLFF.

This clone came up a few times. V gene TRBV4-2 combines with J gene TRBJ1-1; 7 positions agree with TRBD1. The CDR3 has 15 residues. Germline assignment: CDR1 LGHNA and CDR2 YNFKEQ. Trimming cost V 4 bases and J 6 bases; bases outside gene matches: 11. CDR3 loop: CASSPEGARFAEAFF. CDR3 DNA sequence: TGTGCCAGCAGCCCCGAGGGGGCGAGATTCGCTGAAGCTTTCTTT.